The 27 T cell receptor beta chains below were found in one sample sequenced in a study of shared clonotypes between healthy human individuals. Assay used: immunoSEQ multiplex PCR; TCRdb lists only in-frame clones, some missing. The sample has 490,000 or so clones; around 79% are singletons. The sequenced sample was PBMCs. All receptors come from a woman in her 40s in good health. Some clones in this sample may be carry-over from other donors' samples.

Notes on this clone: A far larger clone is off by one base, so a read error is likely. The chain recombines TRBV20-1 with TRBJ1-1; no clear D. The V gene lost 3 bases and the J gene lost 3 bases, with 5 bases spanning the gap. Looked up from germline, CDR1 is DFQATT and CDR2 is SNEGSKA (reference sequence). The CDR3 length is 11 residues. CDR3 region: CSASKDTEAFF. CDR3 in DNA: TGCAGTGCTAGTAAGGACACTGAAGCTTTCTTT.

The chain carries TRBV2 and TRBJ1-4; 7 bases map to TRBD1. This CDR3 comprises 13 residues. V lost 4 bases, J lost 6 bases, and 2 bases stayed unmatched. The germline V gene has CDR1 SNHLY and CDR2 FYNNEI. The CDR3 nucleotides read TGTGCCAGCAGTGGGGACAGAGATGAAAAACTGTTTTTT. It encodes CASSGDRDEKLFF.

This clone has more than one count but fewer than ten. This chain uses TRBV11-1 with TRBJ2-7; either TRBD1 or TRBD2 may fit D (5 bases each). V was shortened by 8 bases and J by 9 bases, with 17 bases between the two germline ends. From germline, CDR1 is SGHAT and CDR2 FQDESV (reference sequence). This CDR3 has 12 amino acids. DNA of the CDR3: TGTGCCAGCGGCCGGGACCCTCGGTGGCAGTACTTC. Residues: CASGRDPRWQYF.

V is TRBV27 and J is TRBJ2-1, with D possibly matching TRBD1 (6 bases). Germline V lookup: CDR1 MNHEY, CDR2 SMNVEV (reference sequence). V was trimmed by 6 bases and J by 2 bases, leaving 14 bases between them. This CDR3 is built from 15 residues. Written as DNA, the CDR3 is TGTGCCAGCAGGACCACAGGGTCAGCCTACAATGAGCAGTTCTTC. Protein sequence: CASRTTGSAYNEQFF.

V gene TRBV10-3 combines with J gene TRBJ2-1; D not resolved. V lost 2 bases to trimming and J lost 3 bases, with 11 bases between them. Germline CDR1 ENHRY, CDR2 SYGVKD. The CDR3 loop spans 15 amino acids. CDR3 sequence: CAISETQVFYNEQFF. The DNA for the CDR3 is TGTGCCATCAGTGAGACCCAGGTTTTCTACAATGAGCAGTTCTTC.

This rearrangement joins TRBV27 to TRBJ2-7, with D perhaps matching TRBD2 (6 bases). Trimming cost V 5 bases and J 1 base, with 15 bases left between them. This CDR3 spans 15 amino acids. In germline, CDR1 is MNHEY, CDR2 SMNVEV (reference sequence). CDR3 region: CASSKWGSGSYEQYF. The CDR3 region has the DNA TGTGCCAGCAGTAAATGGGGTAGCGGATCCTACGAGCAGTACTTC.

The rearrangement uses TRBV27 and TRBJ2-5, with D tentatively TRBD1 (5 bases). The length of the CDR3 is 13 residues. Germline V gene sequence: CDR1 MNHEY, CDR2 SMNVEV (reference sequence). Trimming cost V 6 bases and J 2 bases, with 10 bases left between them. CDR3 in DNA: TGTGCCAGCAGGTCAGGGTTGCAAGAGACCCAGTACTTC. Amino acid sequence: CASRSGLQETQYF.

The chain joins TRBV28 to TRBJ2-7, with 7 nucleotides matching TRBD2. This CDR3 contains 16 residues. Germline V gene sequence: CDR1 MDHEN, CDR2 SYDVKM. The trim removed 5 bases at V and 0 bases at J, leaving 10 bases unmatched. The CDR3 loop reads CASSPRSGWSSYEQYF. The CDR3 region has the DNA TGTGCCAGCAGTCCCCGTAGCGGGTGGAGCTCCTACGAGCAGTACTTC.

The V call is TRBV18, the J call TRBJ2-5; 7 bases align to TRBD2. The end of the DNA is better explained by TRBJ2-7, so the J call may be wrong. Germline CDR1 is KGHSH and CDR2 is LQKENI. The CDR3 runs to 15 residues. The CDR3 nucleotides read TGTGCCAGCTCACCCGGCGGCGGGAGCTCCTACGAGCAGTACTTC. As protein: CASSPGGGSSYEQYF.

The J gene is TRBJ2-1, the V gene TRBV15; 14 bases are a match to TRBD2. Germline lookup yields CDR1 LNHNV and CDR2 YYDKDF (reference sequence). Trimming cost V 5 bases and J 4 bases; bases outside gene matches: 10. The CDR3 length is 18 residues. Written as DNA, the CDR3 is TGTGCCACCAGCCCTCGATGGACTAGCGGGAGGCTATACAATGAGCAGTTCTTC. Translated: CATSPRWTSGRLYNEQFF. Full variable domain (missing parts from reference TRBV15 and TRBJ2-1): DAMVIQNPRYQVTQFGKPVTLSCSQTLNHNVMYWYQQKSSQAPKLLFHYYDKDFNNEADTPDNFQSRRPNTSFCFLDIRSPGLGDTAMYLCATSPRWTSGRLYNEQFFGPGTRLTVL.

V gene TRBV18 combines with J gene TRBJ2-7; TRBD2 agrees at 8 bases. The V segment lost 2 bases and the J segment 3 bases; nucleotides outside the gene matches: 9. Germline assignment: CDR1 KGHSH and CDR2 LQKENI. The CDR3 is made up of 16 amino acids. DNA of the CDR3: TGTGCCAGCTCACCAAGCGGGGGAGTGGGTAGCTACGAGCAGTACTTC. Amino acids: CASSPSGGVGSYEQYF.

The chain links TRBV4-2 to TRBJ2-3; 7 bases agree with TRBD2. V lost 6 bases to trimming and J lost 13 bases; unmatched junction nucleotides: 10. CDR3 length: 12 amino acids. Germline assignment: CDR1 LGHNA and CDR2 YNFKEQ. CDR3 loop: CASRASGGREYF. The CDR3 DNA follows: TGTGCCAGCAGGGCCTCGGGAGGAAGGGAGTATTTT.

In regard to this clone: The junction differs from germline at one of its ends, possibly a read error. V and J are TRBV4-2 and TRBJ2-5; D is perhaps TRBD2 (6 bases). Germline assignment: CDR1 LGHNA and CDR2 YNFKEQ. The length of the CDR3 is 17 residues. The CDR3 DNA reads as TGTGCCAGCAGCCAAGATGGGGTCGACGGGAGAGGAGAGGCCCAGTACTTC. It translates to CASSQDGVDGRGEAQYF.

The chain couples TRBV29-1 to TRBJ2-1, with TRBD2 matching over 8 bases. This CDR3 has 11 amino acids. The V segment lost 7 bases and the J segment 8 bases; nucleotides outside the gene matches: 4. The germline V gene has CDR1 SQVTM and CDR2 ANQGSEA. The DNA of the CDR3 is TGCAGCGCCGGGGGGGCCTATGAGCAGTTCTTC. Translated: CSAGGAYEQFF.

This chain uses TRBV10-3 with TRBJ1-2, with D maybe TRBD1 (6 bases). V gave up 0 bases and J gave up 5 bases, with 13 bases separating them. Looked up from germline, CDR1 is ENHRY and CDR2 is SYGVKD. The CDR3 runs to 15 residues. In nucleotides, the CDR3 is TGTGCCATCAGTGAGTCCCGGGGGGCCGGTTATGGCTACACCTTC. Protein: CAISESRGAGYGYTF.

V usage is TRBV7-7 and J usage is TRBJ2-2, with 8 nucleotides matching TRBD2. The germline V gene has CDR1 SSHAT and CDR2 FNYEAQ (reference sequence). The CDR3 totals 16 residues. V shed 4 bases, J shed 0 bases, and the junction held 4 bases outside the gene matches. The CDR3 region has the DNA TGTGCCAGCAGCTCACAACTAGCGGCGAACACCGGGGAGCTGTTTTTT. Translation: CASSSQLAANTGELFF.

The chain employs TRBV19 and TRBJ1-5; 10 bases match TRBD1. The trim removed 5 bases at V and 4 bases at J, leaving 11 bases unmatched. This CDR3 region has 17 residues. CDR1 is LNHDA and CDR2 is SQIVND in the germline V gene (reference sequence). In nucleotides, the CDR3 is TGTGCCAGTAGTTCCACCGGGACAGGGGCGGAGAATCAGCCCCAGCATTTT. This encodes CASSSTGTGAENQPQHF.

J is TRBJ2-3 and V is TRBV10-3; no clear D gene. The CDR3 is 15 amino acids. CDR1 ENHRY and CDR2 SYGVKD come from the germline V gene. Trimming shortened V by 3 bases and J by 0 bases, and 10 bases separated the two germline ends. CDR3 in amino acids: CAISDPLLSTDTQYF. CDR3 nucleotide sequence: TGTGCCATCAGTGATCCGCTACTAAGCACAGATACGCAGTATTTT.

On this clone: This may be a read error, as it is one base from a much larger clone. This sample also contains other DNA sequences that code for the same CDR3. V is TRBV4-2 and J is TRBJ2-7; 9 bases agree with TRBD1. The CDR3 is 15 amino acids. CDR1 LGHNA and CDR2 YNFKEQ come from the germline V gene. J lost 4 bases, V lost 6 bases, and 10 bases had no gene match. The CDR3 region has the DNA TGTGCCAGCAGGGAGGGACAGGGTGAATCTTACGAGCAGTACTTC. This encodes CASREGQGESYEQYF.

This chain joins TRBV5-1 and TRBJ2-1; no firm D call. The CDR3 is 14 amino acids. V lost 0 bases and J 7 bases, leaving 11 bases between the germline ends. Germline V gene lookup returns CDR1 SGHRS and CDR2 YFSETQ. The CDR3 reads CASSLGSVGNEQFF. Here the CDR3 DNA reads TGCGCCAGCAGCTTGGGAAGCGTCGGAAATGAGCAGTTCTTC.

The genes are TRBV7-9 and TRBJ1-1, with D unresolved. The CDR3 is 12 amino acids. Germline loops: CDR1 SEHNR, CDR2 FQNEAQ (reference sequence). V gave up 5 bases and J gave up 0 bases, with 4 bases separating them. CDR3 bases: TGTGCCAGCAGCCCAGTGAACACTGAAGCTTTCTTT. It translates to CASSPVNTEAFF.

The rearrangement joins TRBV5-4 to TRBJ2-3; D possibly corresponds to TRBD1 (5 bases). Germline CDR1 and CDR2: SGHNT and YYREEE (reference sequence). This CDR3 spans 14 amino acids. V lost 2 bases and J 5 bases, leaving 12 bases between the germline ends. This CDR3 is CASSFGQGVDTQYF. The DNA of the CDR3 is TGTGCCAGCAGCTTTGGCCAGGGTGTAGATACGCAGTATTTT.

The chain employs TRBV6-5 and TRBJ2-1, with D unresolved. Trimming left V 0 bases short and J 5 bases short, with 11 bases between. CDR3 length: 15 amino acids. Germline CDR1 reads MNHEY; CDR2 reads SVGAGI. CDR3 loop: CASSYSAVRHNEQFF. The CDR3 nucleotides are TGTGCCAGCAGTTACTCGGCAGTTAGGCACAATGAGCAGTTCTTC.

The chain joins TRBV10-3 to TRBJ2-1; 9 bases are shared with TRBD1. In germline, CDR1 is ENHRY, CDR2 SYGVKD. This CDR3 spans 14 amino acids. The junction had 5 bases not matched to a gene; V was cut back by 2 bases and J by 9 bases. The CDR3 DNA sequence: TGTGCCATCAGTGAGGGGACAGGGATAGGTGAGCAGTTCTTC. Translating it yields CAISEGTGIGEQFF.

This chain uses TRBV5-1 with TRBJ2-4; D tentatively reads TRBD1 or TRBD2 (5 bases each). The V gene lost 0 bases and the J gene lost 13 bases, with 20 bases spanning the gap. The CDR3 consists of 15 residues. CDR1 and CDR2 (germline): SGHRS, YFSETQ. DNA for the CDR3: TGCGCCAGCAGCTTGGACGGGGACCCGGCCAATCGGCAGTACTTC. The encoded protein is CASSLDGDPANRQYF.

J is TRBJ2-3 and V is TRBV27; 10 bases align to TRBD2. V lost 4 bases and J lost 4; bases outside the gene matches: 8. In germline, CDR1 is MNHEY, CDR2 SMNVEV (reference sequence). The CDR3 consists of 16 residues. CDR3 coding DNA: TGTGCCAGCAGTTCACTAGCGGGAAGGCGCGCAGATACGCAGTATTTT. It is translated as CASSSLAGRRADTQYF.

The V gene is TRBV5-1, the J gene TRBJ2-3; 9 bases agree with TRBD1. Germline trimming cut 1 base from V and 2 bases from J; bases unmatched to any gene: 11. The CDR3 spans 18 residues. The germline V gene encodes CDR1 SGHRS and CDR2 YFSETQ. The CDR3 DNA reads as TGCGCCAGCAGCTTGCCCCAGGGACAGGGAGGATCCACAGATACGCAGTATTTT. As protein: CASSLPQGQGGSTDTQYF.